This TCR beta chain was identified in a study of blood T cell repertoires in COVID-19. Across the study: Acute and convalescent COVID-19 specimens originated in the United States, Italy and Spain. Sources were T cells, B-cell-depleted T cells, or PBMCs; the material itself was cDNA or gDNA.

Original data processing: Estimates of nucleated cell counts were drawn from the amplification of reference gene primers. Sequencing used immunoSEQ multiplex PCR; TCRdb keeps in-frame clones, though not all of them. V, J and clone size are taken as reported in that table, and D and trimming were inferred from the DNA itself. The table lists fewer than 150,000 clones, approximately 80% of them singletons. Concerning this clone: Mismatch with germline at one junction end may stem from a read error.

The CDR3 runs 14 residues. Germline V gives CDR1 KGHSH, CDR2 LQKENI. Sequences were obtained from peripheral blood. The receptor was derived from a woman aged 45-59 years with acute or convalescent COVID-19. The rearrangement joins TRBV18 to TRBJ2-1; TRBD1 might be the D (6 bases). CDR3 sequence reads: CASSPRTGYSEQFF. CDR3 nucleotide sequence: TGTGCCAGCTCACCAAGAACAGGGTACAGTGAGCAGTTCTTC. The complete variable domain, with remaining parts taken from reference TRBV18 and TRBJ2-1, reads NAGVMQNPRHLVRRRGQEARLRCSPMKGHSHVYWYRQLPEEGLKFMVYLQKENIIDESGMPKERFSAEFPKEGPSILRIQQVVRGDSAAYFCASSPRTGYSEQFFGPGTRLTVL.